What follows are 13 T cell receptor beta chains derived from one specimen sequenced in a study of blood T cell repertoires in COVID-19. Method: immunoSEQ multiplex PCR; TCRdb's copy keeps in-frame clones and lacks some. The sample lists 95,000 to 150,000 clones; 87% were seen once. Sequencing was done on a sample of peripheral blood. These receptor sequences come from a woman in her 70s with acute or convalescent COVID-19.

V usage is TRBV25-1 and J usage is TRBJ1-3; 7 nucleotides agree with TRBD1. The ends lost 5 bases at V and 0 bases at J; junction bases unmatched: 7. The germline V gene encodes CDR1 MGHDK and CDR2 SYGVNS. The CDR3 consists of 16 residues. The CDR3 DNA follows: TGTGCCAGCAGTCGGGGACAGTCACACTCTGGAAACACCATATATTTT. It yields the protein CASSRGQSHSGNTIYF.

V and J are TRBV12-3 or TRBV12-4 and TRBJ2-2; 10 bases map to TRBD1. The CDR3 has 13 amino acids. The CDR3 DNA follows: TGTGCGAACGGACAGGGGGACACCGGGGAGCTGTTTTTT. This codes for CANGQGDTGELFF.

The chain is built from TRBV10-1 and TRBJ2-5, with a tentative D call TRBD2 (5 bases). The CDR3 sequence is 14 residues long. Germline CDR1 reads WNHNN; CDR2 reads SYGVQD (reference sequence). The V end lost 5 bases, the J end lost 4 bases, and 14 bases lay between the germline ends. CDR3 DNA sequence: TGCGCCAGCAGTCCCGTGGCTGGAGGAGAGACCCAGTACTTC. Encoded protein: CASSPVAGGETQYF.

V and J are TRBV29-1 and TRBJ2-5; D not certain. Trimming stripped 3 bases from V and 3 bases from J, with 11 bases between. The germline CDR1 and CDR2 sequences are SQVTM and ANQGSEA. The CDR3 has 13 amino acids. The CDR3 sequence is CSVERFLKETQYF. The DNA of the CDR3 is TGCAGCGTTGAGAGGTTTCTGAAAGAGACCCAGTACTTC.

CDR3: CASSVVAGTHGNTIYF. The DNA of the CDR3 is TGTGCCAGCAGCGTAGTGGCTGGTACGCATGGAAACACCATATATTTT. The chain uses TRBV9 and TRBJ1-3; D remains ambiguous. CDR1 and CDR2 from the germline V gene are SGDLS and YYNGEE. The CDR3 contains 16 residues. Trimming pared 0 bases from V and 3 bases from J, leaving 13 bases between.

The chain is built from TRBV12-3 or TRBV12-4 and TRBJ2-7; 9 bases agree with TRBD1. J lost 9 bases, V lost 3 bases, and 6 bases had no gene match. This CDR3 is 13 amino acids long. Written as DNA, the CDR3 is TGTGCCAGCAGTTTCCTGGACAGGGGACTGCAGTACTTC. It translates to CASSFLDRGLQYF.

The chain joins TRBV27 to TRBJ1-1; 7 bases are shared with TRBD1. The CDR3 is 15 amino acids. Trimming at V came to 5 bases and at J to 5 bases, leaving 11 bases not matched to a gene. Germline CDR1 reads MNHEY; CDR2 reads SMNVEV (reference sequence). CDR3 sequence (DNA): TGTGCCAGCAGTCCCTCCACAGGGGTAGATACTGAAGCTTTCTTT. It is translated as CASSPSTGVDTEAFF.

The rearrangement links TRBV11-2 to TRBJ2-1; tentatively, D is TRBD1 (6 bases). V was cut by 1 base and J by 15 bases, with 13 bases left in between. The CDR3 extends over 12 amino acids. In germline, CDR1 is SGHAT, CDR2 FQNNGV. CDR3 DNA: TGTGCCAGCAGCTTAGTGACAGGACCCCGGTTCTTC. Its protein is CASSLVTGPRFF.

This clone was detected only once. V is TRBV28 and J is TRBJ2-1, with 9 bases that match TRBD1. The V gene's germline CDR1 is MDHEN and CDR2 SYDVKM. The CDR3 spans 14 residues. The ends lost 4 bases at V and 6 bases at J; junction bases unmatched: 4. The CDR3 loop reads CASSWGQGFNEQFF. In nucleotides, the CDR3 is TGTGCCAGCAGTTGGGGACAGGGTTTCAATGAGCAGTTCTTC. The full variable domain, with the rest looked up from reference TRBV28 and TRBJ2-1, is DVKVTQSSRYLVKRTGEKVFLECVQDMDHENMFWYRQDPGLGLRLIYFSYDVKMKEKGDIPEGYSVSREKKERFSLILESASTNQTSMYLCASSWGQGFNEQFFGPGTRLTVL.

The V call is TRBV2, the J call TRBJ1-2; TRBD1 agrees at 10 bases. The CDR3 length is 12 residues. Germline CDR1 SNHLY, CDR2 FYNNEI. V shed 10 bases and J 7 bases; nucleotides not matched to a gene: 6. The CDR3 loop reads CATGTGEAGYTF. CDR3 DNA: TGTGCCACCGGGACAGGGGAGGCTGGCTACACCTTC.

This chain links TRBV12-3 or TRBV12-4 with TRBJ1-1, with D hard to call. The CDR3 consists of 12 residues. V dropped 5 bases and J dropped 7 bases, with 11 bases sitting between them. CDR3 in amino acids: CASSGGFGEAFF. The CDR3 DNA sequence: TGTGCCAGCAGTGGAGGGTTCGGTGAAGCTTTCTTT.

V gene TRBV28 combines with J gene TRBJ1-3; 11 bases agree with TRBD1. Per the germline V gene, CDR1 is MDHEN and CDR2 is SYDVKM. Losses at the gene ends were 7 bases for V and 7 bases for J; bases not matched to a gene: 9. The CDR3 consists of 15 residues. The CDR3, as DNA: TGTGCCAGCACCCGACCGGGGGACAGGGGGAACACCATATATTTT. It codes for CASTRPGDRGNTIYF.

The chain carries TRBV6-5 and TRBJ2-1; possibly TRBD2 for D (5 bases). Germline V gives CDR1 MNHEY, CDR2 SVGAGI. V shed 0 bases and J shed 9 bases, with 12 bases lying between them. This CDR3 contains 14 residues. This CDR3 reads CASSYSLLGPEQFF. The DNA of the CDR3 is TGTGCCAGCAGTTACTCCCTACTAGGGCCTGAGCAGTTCTTC.